Listed here are 31 T cell receptor beta chains from one sample, sequenced in a study of tumor and adjacent non-tumor tissue in lung cancer. This sample's RNA came from whole unsorted tissue. TCRbeta libraries were built with three rounds of nested PCR, modified from ARM-PCR. TCRdb re-called the multiplex PCR reads with MiXCR, one entry per CDR3 protein. The table includes about 110,000 distinct CDR3 sequences, more than 70% detected once. Sequencing was done on a sample of lung tumor tissue. All receptors come from a woman aged 55-70 years with non-small cell lung cancer.

Note on this clonotype: Germline and junction disagree at one end, which may indicate a read error. The chain employs TRBV11-3 and TRBJ2-7; maybe TRBD2 (5 bases). Germline V lookup: CDR1 SGHNT, CDR2 YENEEA. There are 15 residues in the CDR3. CDR3 sequence: CDSSLRQRTSYEQYF. The CDR3 coding sequence is TGTGACAGCAGCTTGCGGCAACGGACTTCTTACGAGCAGTACTTC.

This clonotype was counted ten times or more. The genes are TRBV5-4 and TRBJ2-3; D is ambiguous. The germline V and J ends were trimmed by 4 bases and 1 base, with 7 bases remaining between them. The CDR3 sequence is 13 residues long. From germline, CDR1 is SGHNT and CDR2 YYREEE (reference sequence). The CDR3 nucleotides are TGTGCCAGCAGCCTGGGCGGCACAGATACGCAGTATTTT. This encodes CASSLGGTDTQYF.

As to this clonotype: It is likely a read error, because the conserved phenylalanine at the end of the CDR3 is missing. V usage is TRBV11-3 and J usage is TRBJ2-2; 9 nucleotides align to TRBD1. CDR3 length equals 15 residues. Germline assignment: CDR1 SGHNT and CDR2 YENEEA. Trimming at V came to 7 bases and at J to 4 bases, leaving 7 bases not matched to a gene. The CDR3 loop is CASNPWTGVTGELFL. The CDR3 DNA reads as TGTGCCAGCAACCCCTGGACAGGGGTCACCGGGGAGCTGTTTTTA.

This clonotype appeared once. A single base separates this from a much larger clone, so it may be a read error. V gene TRBV12-3 or TRBV12-4 combines with J gene TRBJ1-5; no definite D call. CDR3 length equals 12 residues. The CDR3 region is CASGVLDQPPHF. The CDR3 DNA is TGTGCCAGCGGAGTTCTGGATCAGCCCCCGCATTTT.

About this clonotype: A read error may produce the germline difference seen at one junction end. The chain couples TRBV6-5 to TRBJ1-2; tentative D call: TRBD1 (5 bases). CDR1 is MNHEY, CDR2 SVGAGI, per germline. This CDR3 comprises 13 residues. CDR3 amino acids: CARSTSQGRGYTF. CDR3 nucleotides: TGTGCCCGCAGTACCTCTCAGGGACGTGGCTACACATTC.

A word on this clonotype: It may be a read error: a sequence one base away is much more abundant. The rearrangement uses TRBV6-2 or TRBV6-3 and TRBJ1-1, with D unclear. The CDR3 runs to 12 residues. Germline V gene sequence: CDR1 MNHEY, CDR2 SVGEGT. Here the CDR3 reads CASSRDYTEVFF. The CDR3 DNA follows: TGTGCCAGCAGTCGAGACTACACTGAAGTTTTCTTT.

This clonotype was detected ten times or more. The rearrangement uses TRBV12-3 or TRBV12-4 and TRBJ1-6; 8 bases agree with TRBD1. The V and J ends lost 2 bases and 8 bases, in that order; junction bases with no gene match: 2. This CDR3 comprises 14 residues. The CDR3 sequence is CASSLQGAYSPLHF. In DNA, the CDR3 is TGTGCCAGCAGTTTACAGGGGGCATATTCACCCCTCCACTTT.

Only a few counts were recorded for this clonotype. The chain carries TRBV28 and TRBJ1-5; TRBD1 aligns across 9 bases. The CDR3 spans 16 residues. The junction had 17 bases not matched to a gene; V was cut back by 10 bases and J by 7 bases. CDR1 is MDHEN and CDR2 is SYDVKM in the germline V gene. The CDR3 DNA reads as TGTGCCACCTATAGGACAGGGGAACTTTTTTCGCAGCCCCAGCATTTT. It yields the protein CATYRTGELFSQPQHF.

As to this clonotype: Relative to the germline gene, one junction end is altered; a read error may explain this. The CDR3 nucleotides are TGTGCTAGCAGCTCTCACCAGGGGGGGCGGAACACCGGGGAACTGTTTTTT. It is translated as CASSSHQGGRNTGELFF. The J gene is TRBJ2-2, the V gene TRBV11-2; D possibly matches TRBD1 or TRBD2 (7 bases each). The CDR3 consists of 17 residues. Germline V CDR1 and CDR2: SGHAT, FQNNGV.

J is TRBJ1-1 and V is TRBV20-1; D is unresolved. The V gene lost 6 bases and the J gene lost 0 bases, with 20 bases spanning the gap. CDR3 length: 16 residues. CDR1 DFQATT and CDR2 SNEGSKA come from the germline V gene (reference sequence). DNA of the CDR3: TGCAGTGCACTCTTGGGGTACGGACGGATGAACACTGAAGCTTTCTTT. Translating it yields CSALLGYGRMNTEAFF.

Points on this clonotype: Because the CDR3 is missing its conserved closing phenylalanine or tryptophan, this is likely a read error. Because the CDR3's place on the DNA is in doubt, the DNA is left out and the CDR3 is given as listed by TCRdb. V and J are TRBV11-2 and TRBJ2-1. The CDR3 is 13 amino acids long, termini counted. In germline, CDR1 is SGHAT, CDR2 FQNNGV. The CDR3 protein is CASSLARVGEQFL.

This clonotype was observed at least ten times. This chain connects TRBV12-3 or TRBV12-4 to TRBJ2-3; 8 bases are shared with TRBD2. The CDR3 loop spans 18 amino acids. V lost 5 bases to trimming and J lost 8 bases; unmatched junction nucleotides: 21. CDR3 sequence reads: CASSPRQTSGSRQVTQYF. For the CDR3, the DNA is TGTGCCAGCAGTCCTCGACAGACAAGCGGGAGTAGACAAGTTACGCAGTATTTT.

Details on this clonotype: A clone one base away is much larger, so this may be a read error. V gene TRBV4-3 combines with J gene TRBJ1-2; 9 positions match TRBD1. Germline V gene lookup returns CDR1 LGHNA and CDR2 YSLEER. CDR3 size: 16 residues. The CDR3 protein is CASSLRGTGYFYGYIF. The CDR3 region has the DNA TGCGCCAGCAGCTTAAGAGGGACAGGGTATTTCTATGGCTACATCTTC.

Points on this clonotype: At one end the junction does not follow the germline gene, possibly because of a read error. The V call is TRBV5-6, the J call TRBJ2-4, with TRBD2 identical over 8 bases. The CDR3 covers 14 residues. CDR1 and CDR2 from the germline V gene are SGHDT and YYEEEE. The CDR3: CTSSPGGAKNIQYF. The CDR3 nucleotides read TGTACCAGCAGCCCGGGGGGGGCCAAAAACATTCAGTACTTT. Full variable domain (rest looked up from reference TRBV5-6 and TRBJ2-4): DAGVTQSPTHLIKTRGQQVTLRCSPKSGHDTVSWYQQALGQGPQFIFQYYEEEERQRGNFPDRFSGHQFPNYSSELNVNALLLGDSALYLCTSSPGGAKNIQYFGAGTRLSVL.

Of note for this clonotype: Since no conserved phenylalanine or tryptophan closes the CDR3, a read error is the likely cause. The DNA is left out, because the CDR3 cannot be placed on it with certainty; the CDR3 is given as TCRdb lists it. The chain is built from TRBV5-6 and TRBJ2-2; the table's D gene call, TRBD1, was not cross checked with the DNA. The CDR3 is made up of 15 amino acids, end residues included. CDR1 and CDR2 (germline): SGHDT, YYEEEE. CDR3: CASSFLGQRTGELCL.

This clonotype has only one observation. With a much larger clone just one base away, this may be a read error. The chain has TRBV6-5 and TRBJ2-7; tentatively, D is TRBD2 (5 bases). The V gene lost 6 bases and the J gene lost 3 bases, with 12 bases spanning the gap. This CDR3 has 13 residues. Germline CDR1 and CDR2: MNHEY and SVGAGI. In DNA, the CDR3 is TGTGCCAGCAGACGGGGTTGGGGCTACGAGCAGTACTTC. It specifies CASRRGWGYEQYF.

With regard to this clonotype: At one boundary the junction diverges from the germline segment, which might be a read error. The chain has TRBV14 and TRBJ1-1; D not certain. This CDR3 comprises 12 residues. The germline gives CDR1 SGHDN, CDR2 FVKESK. CDR3 protein: CACSRERVEAFF. The CDR3 DNA sequence: TGTGCCTGCAGCCGGGAGAGGGTGGAAGCTTTCTTT.

The table lists this clonotype with a few counts. The junction differs from germline at one of its ends, possibly a read error. This chain uses TRBV11-2 with TRBJ2-7, with D perhaps matching TRBD2 (6 bases). The germline V gene encodes CDR1 SGHAT and CDR2 FQNNGV. CDR3 length: 14 amino acids. The CDR3 is CASSWDSGGYEQYF. DNA for the CDR3: TGTGCCAGCAGTTGGGACTCCGGAGGATACGAGCAATACTTT.

In its sample, this clonotype was seen once. A much larger clone lies one base from this, so it may be a read error. This chain connects TRBV6-5 to TRBJ1-5; perhaps TRBD1 as D (6 bases). This CDR3 has 18 residues. Germline V lookup: CDR1 MNHEY, CDR2 SVGAGI. CDR3 coding DNA: TGTGCCAGCAGGCCTCTTCGGGGGGGGCTAGATCGCAATCAGCTCCAGCATTTT. Translated: CASRPLRGGLDRNQLQHF.

In regard to this clonotype: The DNA is omitted, as the CDR3 cannot be located on it reliably, and the CDR3 follows TCRdb's listing. This chain joins TRBV11-3 and TRBJ1-1; the table's D call, TRBD1, has no DNA check behind it. The CDR3 is 14 amino acids long, termini counted. Germline V gene sequence: CDR1 SGHNT, CDR2 YENEEA. CDR3 amino acids: CASSWGTGNTEDFF.

Remarks on this clonotype: A junction end diverges from the germline sequence, so it may reflect a read error. V is TRBV11-2 and J is TRBJ2-3; no definite D call. CDR3 length: 15 amino acids. Germline-derived CDR1 and CDR2 are SGHAT and FQNNGV. The CDR3 loop reads CASSFDIASTDTQYF. DNA for the CDR3: TGTGCTAGCAGCTTCGACATCGCTAGCACAGATACGCAGTATTTT.

Worth noting for this clonotype: A read error may explain this, as a much larger clone is one base away. The chain links TRBV12-3 or TRBV12-4 to TRBJ1-4, with D maybe TRBD1 (5 bases). The germline V and J ends were trimmed by 6 bases and 8 bases, with 16 bases remaining between them. This CDR3 is 14 amino acids long. CDR3 coding DNA: TGTGCCAGCAGCCATCTGCCAAGGGGCGAAAAACTGTTTTTT. Translation gives CASSHLPRGEKLFF.

As concerns this clonotype: As the CDR3 is not closed by the conserved phenylalanine or tryptophan, this likely results from a read error. This chain uses TRBV11-2 with TRBJ2-7; 7 bases match TRBD2. The CDR3 has 16 residues. V gave up 6 bases and J gave up 2 bases; unmatched junction bases: 13. Germline CDR1 SGHAT, CDR2 FQNNGV. The CDR3 is CASSWGVGGGAYEQYI. Written as DNA, the CDR3 is TGTGCCAGCAGTTGGGGGGTTGGGGGAGGGGCCTACGAGCAGTACATC.

Note on this clonotype: Germline and junction disagree at one end, which may indicate a read error. The chain links TRBV28 to TRBJ2-2, with D perhaps matching TRBD2 (5 bases). The CDR3 spans 15 residues. The germline CDR1 and CDR2 sequences are MDHEN and SYDVKM. The CDR3 DNA sequence: TGTGCCAGCGGCTCACCCGGGCCCCGAGTCGGGGAGCTATTTTTT. Its translation is CASGSPGPRVGELFF.

This clonotype was seen at least ten times. The chain carries TRBV12-3 or TRBV12-4 and TRBJ2-2; D gene uncertain. The CDR3 is made up of 15 amino acids. V lost 3 bases to trimming and J lost 1 base, with 9 bases between them. DNA for the CDR3: TGTGCCAGCAGTTTGGGGTTCGTGAACACCGGGGAGCTGTTTTTT. Its protein product is CASSLGFVNTGELFF.

CDR3: CASCIEASNSPLHF. CDR3 DNA: TGTGCCAGCTGCATAGAAGCGAGTAATTCACCCCTCCACTTT. The J gene is TRBJ1-6, the V gene TRBV11-2, with D hard to call. This CDR3 is built from 14 residues. Trimming removed 8 bases from V and 6 bases from J, with 14 bases in between. CDR1 SGHAT and CDR2 FQNNGV come from the germline V gene.

This clonotype was found a few times. This may be a read error, as it is one base from a much larger clone. The chain uses TRBV4-2 and TRBJ2-1; D is perhaps TRBD2 (6 bases). The CDR3 has 16 residues. The V gene's germline CDR1 is LGHNA and CDR2 YNFKEQ. V lost 4 bases and J 4 bases, leaving 17 bases between the germline ends. The CDR3 nucleotides read TGTGCCAGCAGCCGTTATGGAGGGCCCATTTACAATGAGCAGTTCTTC. It codes for CASSRYGGPIYNEQFF.

This clonotype has only one observation. One junction end disagrees with the germline gene, perhaps due to a read error. The rearrangement links TRBV6-2 or TRBV6-3 to TRBJ1-1, with unresolved D. Germline CDR1 reads MNHEY; CDR2 reads SVGEGT. The length of the CDR3 is 14 residues. This chain's CDR3 is CASSYSSTNTEVFF. Written as DNA, the CDR3 is TGTGCTAGCAGTTACTCCTCCACGAACACTGAAGTTTTCTTT.

V gene TRBV20-1 combines with J gene TRBJ1-1; D possibly corresponds to TRBD1 (5 bases). This CDR3 is built from 13 residues. Germline CDR1 and CDR2: DFQATT and SNEGSKA (reference sequence). The V end lost 8 bases, the J end lost 5 bases, and 18 bases lay between the germline ends. In DNA form, the CDR3 reads TGCAGTTCAAGGGACCAGGACGGGACTGAAGCTTTCTTT. This sequence encodes CSSRDQDGTEAFF.

V is TRBV28 and J is TRBJ1-1; TRBD1 aligns across 9 bases. With 6 bases clipped from V and 3 bases from J, the junction kept 8 bases outside the gene matches. CDR1 MDHEN and CDR2 SYDVKM come from the germline V gene. This CDR3 is built from 15 residues. DNA of the CDR3: TGTGCCAGCAGAAGATGCGGGACAGGGCACACTGAAGCTTTCTTT. Translating it yields CASRRCGTGHTEAFF.

This clonotype was observed once. Compared with germline, one end of the junction differs, possibly owing to a read error. This rearrangement joins TRBV11-2 to TRBJ2-5; possible D gene TRBD1, 6 bases. The germline gives CDR1 SGHAT, CDR2 FQNNGV. This CDR3 is 14 amino acids long. CDR3 sequence reads: CASSLQGGQETQYF. CDR3 DNA: TGTGCCAGCAGTCTACAGGGCGGTCAAGAGACCCAATACTTT.